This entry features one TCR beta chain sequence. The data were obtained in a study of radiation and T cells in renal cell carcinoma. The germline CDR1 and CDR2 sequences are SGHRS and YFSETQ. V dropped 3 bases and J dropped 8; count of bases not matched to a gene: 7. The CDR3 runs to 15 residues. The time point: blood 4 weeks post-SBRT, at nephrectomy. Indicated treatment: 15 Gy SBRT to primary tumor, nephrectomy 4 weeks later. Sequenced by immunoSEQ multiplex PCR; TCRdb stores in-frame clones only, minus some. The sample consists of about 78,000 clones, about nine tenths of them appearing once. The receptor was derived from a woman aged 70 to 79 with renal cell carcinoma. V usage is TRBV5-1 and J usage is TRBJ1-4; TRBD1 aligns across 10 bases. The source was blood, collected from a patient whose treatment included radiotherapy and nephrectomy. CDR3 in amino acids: CASSSTMGQGEKLFF. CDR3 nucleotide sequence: TGCGCCAGCAGCTCGACCATGGGACAGGGGGAAAAACTGTTTTTT.